Listed below are T cell receptor beta chains from one sample, sequenced in a study of PD-1 blockade in classical Hodgkin lymphoma. Generated by immunoSEQ multiplex PCR, the TCRdb table keeps only in-frame clones and is missing some. The sample yields 95,000 to 100,000 clones, roughly 89% seen once. The sample consisted of peripheral blood mononuclear cells (PBMCs), taken before the second cycle of nivolumab. Receptor source: a human donor with classical Hodgkin lymphoma. Both conserved end residues are trimmed from each CDR3.

TRBJ2-7 | TRBV5-6 | ASSNGGAEQY
TRBJ1-1 | TRBV4-2 | ASSQTPGLGFNTEAF
TRBJ2-5 | TRBV28 | ASSQEGRQETQY
TRBJ2-1 | TRBV28 | ASSAGYGNNEQF
TRBJ1-4 | TRBV4-1 | ASSQSRTRAVVPNEKLF
TRBJ2-1 | TRBV5-1 | ASSWGDNSEQF
TRBJ2-3 | TRBV19 | ASSMLDDGAAGFTDTQY
TRBJ1-2 | TRBV6-5 | ASSRTGYGYT
TRBJ1-5 | TRBV7-9 | ASSPQGAGQPQH
TRBJ2-3 | TRBV4-2 | ASSQDLGSNTDTQY
TRBJ2-1 | TRBV18 | ASSPPLSYNEQF
TRBJ1-1 | TRBV18 | ASSPVRGNTEAF
TRBJ2-5 | TRBV7-8 | ASSFPPGHTETQY
TRBJ1-4 | TRBV6-5 | AARDTNEKLF
TRBJ1-3 | TRBV5-1 | ASSLDSGNSGNTIY
TRBJ1-2 | TRBV30 | AWGDRDYGYT
TRBJ2-7 | TRBV30 | AWSAQGDEQY
TRBJ2-1 | TRBV27 | ASSLLGSREQF
TRBJ2-7 | TRBV4-3 | ASSHTGQGGPYEQY
TRBJ2-2 | TRBV7-9 | ATQGAGELF
TRBJ2-7 | TRBV20-1 | SARWAGAF
TRBJ2-2 | TRBV11-3 | ASSLGGLWVDNTGELF
TRBJ2-7 | TRBV6-5 | ASSYSNRGLSEQY
TRBJ2-1 | TRBV18 | ASSLDGSSYNEQF
TRBJ2-2 | TRBV9 | ASNPSGNTGELF
TRBJ1-4 | TRBV6-6 | ASSYGQGNEKLF
TRBJ2-3 | TRBV10-3 | AISGMRGPDTQY
TRBJ2-1 | TRBV28 | ASTDPQAPSYNEQF
TRBJ2-5 | TRBV7-8 | ASTATETQY
TRBJ1-2 | TRBV23-1 | ASSQPPPGAGGYT
TRBJ1-2 | TRBV28 | ASSLGSAANYGYT
TRBJ1-3 | TRBV4-3 | ASSQDRTRPSGNTIY
TRBJ2-1 | TRBV4-3 | ASSQEVLTEGPNEQF
TRBJ1-1 | TRBV5-1 | ASSRSGANTEAF
TRBJ2-5 | TRBV25-1 | ASSERTSGSQETQY
TRBJ2-1 | TRBV2 | ASTYGRGNEQF
TRBJ2-7 | TRBV7-2 | ASRDNRVGEQY
TRBJ1-1 | TRBV11-2 | ASNRPNTEAF
TRBJ2-1 | TRBV11-2 | ASSLGMTETGLFFDEQF
TRBJ2-7 | TRBV7-2 | ASSLALTATYEQY
TRBJ2-5 | TRBV5-8 | ASSLVAAQETQY
TRBJ2-7 | TRBV7-2 | ASSLGPGEQY